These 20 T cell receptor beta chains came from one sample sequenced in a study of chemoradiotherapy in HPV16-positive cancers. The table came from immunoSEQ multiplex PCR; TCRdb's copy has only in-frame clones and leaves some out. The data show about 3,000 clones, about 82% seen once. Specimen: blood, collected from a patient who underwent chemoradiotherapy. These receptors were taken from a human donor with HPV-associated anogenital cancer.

Here the CDR3 DNA reads TGCGCCAGCAGCCAAGAAGTAAAGGACTCCATCGGGCAGTACTTC. It yields the protein CASSQEVKDSIGQYF. V is TRBV4-1 and J is TRBJ2-5, with D maybe TRBD2 (5 bases). Trimming took 0 bases from V and 11 from J, leaving 19 bases between them. This CDR3 region has 15 residues. Germline lookup yields CDR1 MGHRA and CDR2 YSYEKL.

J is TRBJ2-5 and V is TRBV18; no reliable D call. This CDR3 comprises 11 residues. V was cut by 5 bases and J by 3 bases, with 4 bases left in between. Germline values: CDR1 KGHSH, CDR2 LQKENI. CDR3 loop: CASSNKETQYF. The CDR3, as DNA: TGTGCCAGCTCAAATAAAGAGACCCAGTACTTC.

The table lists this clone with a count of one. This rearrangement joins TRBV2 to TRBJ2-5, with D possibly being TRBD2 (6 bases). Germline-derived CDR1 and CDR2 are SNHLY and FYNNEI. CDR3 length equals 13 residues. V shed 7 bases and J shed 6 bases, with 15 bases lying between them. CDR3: CASTGGTVQTQYF. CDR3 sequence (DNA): TGTGCCAGCACCGGCGGGACCGTCCAGACCCAGTACTTC.

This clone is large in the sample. CDR3 sequence: CAVGQGNEQYF. The CDR3 region has the DNA TGTGCCGTAGGACAGGGAAACGAGCAGTACTTC. This sequence joins TRBV6-5 and TRBJ2-7, with 8 bases identical to TRBD1. Unmatched junction bases numbered 5, after V lost 11 bases and J lost 5 bases. The germline V gene encodes CDR1 MNHEY and CDR2 SVGAGI. CDR3 length: 11 amino acids.

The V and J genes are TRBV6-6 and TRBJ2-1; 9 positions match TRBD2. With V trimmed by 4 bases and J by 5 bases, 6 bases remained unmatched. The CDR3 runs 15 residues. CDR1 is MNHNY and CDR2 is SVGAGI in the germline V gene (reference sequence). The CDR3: CASSSGRGGHNEQFF. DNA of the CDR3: TGTGCCAGCAGTTCGGGGCGGGGGGGGCACAATGAGCAGTTCTTC.

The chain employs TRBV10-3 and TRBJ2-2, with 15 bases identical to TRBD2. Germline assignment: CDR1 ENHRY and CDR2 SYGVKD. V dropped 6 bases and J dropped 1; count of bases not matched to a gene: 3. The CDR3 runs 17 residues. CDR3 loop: CAISWTSGGENTGELFF. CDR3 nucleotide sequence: TGTGCCATCAGCTGGACTAGCGGGGGGGAGAACACCGGGGAGCTGTTTTTT.

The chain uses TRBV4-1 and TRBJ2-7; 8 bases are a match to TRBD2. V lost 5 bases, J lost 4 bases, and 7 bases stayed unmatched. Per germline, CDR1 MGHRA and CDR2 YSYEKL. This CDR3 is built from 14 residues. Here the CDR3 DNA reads TGCGCCAGCAGCAGGTCGGGGGGGGATTACGAGCAGTACTTC. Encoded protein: CASSRSGGDYEQYF.

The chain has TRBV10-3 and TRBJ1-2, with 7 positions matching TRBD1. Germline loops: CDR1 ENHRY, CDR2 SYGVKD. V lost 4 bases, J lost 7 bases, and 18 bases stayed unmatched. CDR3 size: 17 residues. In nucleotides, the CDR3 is TGTGCCATCAGTGTAGTCAGTCAAGAGGGGGCGCGTTCTGGCTACACCTTC. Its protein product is CAISVVSQEGARSGYTF.

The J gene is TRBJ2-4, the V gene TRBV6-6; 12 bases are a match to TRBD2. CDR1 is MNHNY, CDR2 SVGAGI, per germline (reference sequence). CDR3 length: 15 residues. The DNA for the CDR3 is TGTTCGGCTAGCGGGGGGGCGGGCGCCAAAAACATTCAGTACTTC. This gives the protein CSASGGAGAKNIQYF.

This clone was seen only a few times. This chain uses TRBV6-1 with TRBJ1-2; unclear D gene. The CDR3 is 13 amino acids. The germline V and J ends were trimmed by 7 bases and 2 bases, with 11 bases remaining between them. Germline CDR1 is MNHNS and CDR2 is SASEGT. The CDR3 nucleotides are TGTGCCAGCACCCTTACCGACAACTATGGCTACACCTTC. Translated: CASTLTDNYGYTF.

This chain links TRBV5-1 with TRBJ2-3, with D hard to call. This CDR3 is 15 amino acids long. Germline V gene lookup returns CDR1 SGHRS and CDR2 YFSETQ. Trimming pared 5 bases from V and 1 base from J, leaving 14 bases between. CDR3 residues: CASSFFPDRTDTQYF. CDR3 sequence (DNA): TGCGCCAGCAGTTTTTTCCCAGACCGCACAGATACGCAGTATTTT.

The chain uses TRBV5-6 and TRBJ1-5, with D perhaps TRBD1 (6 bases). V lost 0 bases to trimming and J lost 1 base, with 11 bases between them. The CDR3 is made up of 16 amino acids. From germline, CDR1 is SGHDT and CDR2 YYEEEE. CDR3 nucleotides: TGTGCCAGCAGCTTGGCCGGGGGGCAGAGCAATCAGCCCCAGCATTTT. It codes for CASSLAGGQSNQPQHF.

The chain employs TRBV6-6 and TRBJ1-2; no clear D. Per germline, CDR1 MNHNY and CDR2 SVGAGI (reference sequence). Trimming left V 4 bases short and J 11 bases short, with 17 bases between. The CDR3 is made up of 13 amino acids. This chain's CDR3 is CASSSPSGWGYTF. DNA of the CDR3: TGTGCCAGCAGTTCCCCGAGCGGGTGGGGTTACACCTTC.

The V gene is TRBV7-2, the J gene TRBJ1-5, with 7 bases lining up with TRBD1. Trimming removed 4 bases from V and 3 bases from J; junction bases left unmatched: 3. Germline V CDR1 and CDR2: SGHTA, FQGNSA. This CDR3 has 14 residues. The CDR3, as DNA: TGTGCCAGCAGCTCGGGACAGATCAATCAGCCCCAGCATTTT. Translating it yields CASSSGQINQPQHF.

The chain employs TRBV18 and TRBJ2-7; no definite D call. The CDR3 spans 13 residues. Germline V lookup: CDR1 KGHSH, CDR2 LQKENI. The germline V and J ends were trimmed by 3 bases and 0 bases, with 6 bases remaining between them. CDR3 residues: CASSPVGSYEQYF. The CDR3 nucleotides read TGTGCCAGCTCACCTGTTGGCTCCTACGAGCAGTACTTC.

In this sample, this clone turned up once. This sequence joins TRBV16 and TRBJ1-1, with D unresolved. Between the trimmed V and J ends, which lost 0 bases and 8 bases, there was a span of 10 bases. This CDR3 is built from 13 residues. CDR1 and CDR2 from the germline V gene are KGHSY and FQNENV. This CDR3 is CASSQSVEPEAFF. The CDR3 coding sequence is TGTGCCAGCAGCCAATCTGTAGAGCCAGAAGCTTTCTTT.

The CDR3 loop is CASRKSSAGIGETQYF. DNA of the CDR3: TGTGCCAGCAGGAAGTCGTCTGCGGGTATCGGGGAGACCCAGTACTTC. The chain carries TRBV7-9 and TRBJ2-5, with D perhaps TRBD2 (5 bases). CDR1 SEHNR and CDR2 FQNEAQ come from the germline V gene (reference sequence). This CDR3 region has 16 residues. Trimming pared 6 bases from V and 5 bases from J, leaving 22 bases between.

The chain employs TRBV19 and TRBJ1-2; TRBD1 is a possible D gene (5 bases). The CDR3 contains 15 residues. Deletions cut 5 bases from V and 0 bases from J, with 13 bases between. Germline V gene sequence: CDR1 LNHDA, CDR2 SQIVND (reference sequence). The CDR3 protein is CASSHGAAANYGYTF. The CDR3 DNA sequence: TGTGCCAGTAGTCATGGGGCGGCAGCTAACTATGGCTACACCTTC.

The CDR3 DNA reads TGTGCCAGCAGTGGGCTGGCAGGGAACACTGAAGCTTTCTTT. Translated, it gives CASSGLAGNTEAFF. The V call is TRBV25-1, the J call TRBJ1-1; D is unclear. CDR1 and CDR2 (germline): MGHDK, SYGVNS. The V gene lost 4 bases and the J gene lost 1 base, with 10 bases spanning the gap. The CDR3 has 14 amino acids.

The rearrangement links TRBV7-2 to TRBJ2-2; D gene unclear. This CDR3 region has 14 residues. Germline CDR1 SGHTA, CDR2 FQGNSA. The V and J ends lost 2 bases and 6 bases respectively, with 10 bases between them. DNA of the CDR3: TGTGCCAGCAGCTTAAATGTGGGCCCCGGGGAGCTGTTTTTT. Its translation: CASSLNVGPGELFF.